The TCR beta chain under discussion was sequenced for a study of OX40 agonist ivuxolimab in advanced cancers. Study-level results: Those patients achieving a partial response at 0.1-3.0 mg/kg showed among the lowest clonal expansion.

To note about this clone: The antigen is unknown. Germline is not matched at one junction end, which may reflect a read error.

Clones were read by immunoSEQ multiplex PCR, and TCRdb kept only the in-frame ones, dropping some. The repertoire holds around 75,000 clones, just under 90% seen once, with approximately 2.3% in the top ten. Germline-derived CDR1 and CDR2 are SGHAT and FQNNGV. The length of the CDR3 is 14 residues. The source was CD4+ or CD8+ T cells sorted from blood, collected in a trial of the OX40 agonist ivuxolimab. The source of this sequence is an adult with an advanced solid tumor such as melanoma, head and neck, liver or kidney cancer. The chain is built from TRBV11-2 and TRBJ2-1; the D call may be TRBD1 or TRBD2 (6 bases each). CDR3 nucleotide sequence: TGTGCCAGCCGCTTTTGGGGGGCCCGGAATGAGCAGTTCTTC. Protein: CASRFWGARNEQFF.